This passage covers 13 T cell receptor beta chains from one sample sequenced in a study of T cell responses to AZD1222 COVID-19 vaccine (dated by TCRdb to the early 2020s). The sample's time point label is to be understood as: baseline before first vaccination. Library method: the immunoSEQ multiplex PCR assay. As stored in TCRdb, this immuneACCESS dataset retains in-frame rearrangements with V and J assigned. A fraction of the clones does not appear; measured against another copy, unresolved V genes explain less than half of the discrepancy, and the remainder lacks a known reason. In this sample the table shows roughly 100,000 clones, about 93% of which occur a single time. The ten largest account for about 5% of the sample. Sequencing used peripheral blood, obtained on day 0 of AZD1222 vaccination. The receptors shown here come from an adult in good health.

The V and J genes are TRBV7-2 and TRBJ1-1, with TRBD1 matching 7 bases. The ends lost 3 bases at V and 9 bases at J; junction bases unmatched: 7. CDR3 length equals 13 residues. CDR1 is SGHTA and CDR2 is FQGNSA in the germline V gene. The CDR3: CASSFHRGSQAFF. The CDR3 region has the DNA TGTGCCAGCAGCTTCCACAGGGGATCGCAAGCTTTCTTT. Supplemented by reference TRBV7-2 and TRBJ1-1, the full variable domain reads GAGVSQSPSNKVTEKGKDVELRCDPISGHTALYWYRQSLGQGLEFLIYFQGNSAPDKSGLPSDRFSAERTGGSVSTLTIQRTQQEDSAVYLCASSFHRGSQAFFGQGTRLTVV.

J is TRBJ2-7 and V is TRBV6-5; weak D call: TRBD1 (6 bases). From germline, CDR1 is MNHEY and CDR2 SVGAGI. The CDR3 loop spans 12 amino acids. Trimming cost V 6 bases and J 3 bases, with 9 bases left between them. The CDR3 spells CASSGQSYEQYF. The CDR3 nucleotides read TGTGCCAGCAGCGGACAGAGCTACGAGCAGTACTTC.

V is TRBV5-1 and J is TRBJ1-3; D not certain. The CDR3 contains 14 residues. V was shortened by 4 bases and J by 0 bases, with 8 bases between the two germline ends. The germline V gene encodes CDR1 SGHRS and CDR2 YFSETQ. This chain's CDR3 is CASSPEVSGNTIYF. As DNA, the CDR3 is TGCGCCAGCAGCCCAGAGGTCTCTGGAAACACCATATATTTT.

This chain connects TRBV6-5 to TRBJ1-1; D possibly corresponds to TRBD1 (6 bases). Germline CDR1 and CDR2: MNHEY and SVGAGI. V was shortened by 6 bases and J by 5 bases, with 13 bases between the two germline ends. This CDR3 spans 13 amino acids. DNA for the CDR3: TGTGCCAGCAGATACAGGGAGGGGACTGAAGCTTTCTTT. This gives the protein CASRYREGTEAFF.

This clone was seen only once. The genes are TRBV11-3 and TRBJ1-2; D not resolved. The CDR3 covers 15 residues. Trimming stripped 0 bases from V and 4 bases from J, with 12 bases between. Germline V CDR1 and CDR2: SGHNT, YENEEA. The CDR3 DNA follows: TGTGCCAGCAGCTTAGATCCTGGGAAAAGCTATGGCTACACCTTC. Protein sequence: CASSLDPGKSYGYTF.

The chain has TRBV14 and TRBJ1-6, with 7 nucleotides matching TRBD1. V trimming: 3 bases; J trimming: 7 bases; junction bases outside the gene matches: 9. This CDR3 has 16 residues. Germline V gives CDR1 SGHDN, CDR2 FVKESK. For the CDR3, the DNA is TGTGCCAGCAGCCAGAGCGACAGGGTCAGGAATTCACCCCTCCACTTT. Protein product: CASSQSDRVRNSPLHF. The whole variable domain, filled in from reference TRBV14 and TRBJ1-6, reads EAGVTQFPSHSVIEKGQTVTLRCDPISGHDNLYWYRRVMGKEIKFLLHFVKESKQDESGMPNNRFLAERTGGTYSTLKVQPAELEDSGVYFCASSQSDRVRNSPLHFGNGTRLTVT.

The rearrangement links TRBV28 to TRBJ2-5; no clear D. CDR1 MDHEN and CDR2 SYDVKM come from the germline V gene. Between the trimmed V and J ends, which lost 10 bases and 2 bases, there was a span of 11 bases. The CDR3 consists of 12 residues. The CDR3 sequence is CATEESQETQYF. As DNA, the CDR3 is TGTGCCACCGAGGAGTCTCAAGAGACCCAGTACTTC.

The gene calls are TRBV7-8 and TRBJ1-2; D might be TRBD1 (5 bases). The germline gives CDR1 SGHVS, CDR2 FQNEAQ. The CDR3 is 17 residues long. The V gene lost 1 base and the J gene lost 0 bases, with 15 bases spanning the gap. CDR3 sequence (DNA): TGTGCCAGCAGCTTAGTGGGGACGGCCCATTCTAACTATGGCTACACCTTC. It specifies CASSLVGTAHSNYGYTF. The variable domain in full, with the rest retrieved from reference TRBV7-8 and TRBJ1-2, is GAGVSQSPRYKVAKRGQDVALRCDPISGHVSLFWYQQALGQGPEFLTYFQNEAQLDKSGLPSDRFFAERPEGSVSTLKIQRTQQEDSAVYLCASSLVGTAHSNYGYTFGSGTRLTVV.

V is TRBV10-3 and J is TRBJ1-2, with D possibly TRBD1 on 6 matching bases. The V and J ends lost 7 bases and 4 bases respectively, with 16 bases between them. Germline V gene sequence: CDR1 ENHRY, CDR2 SYGVKD. This CDR3 has 14 residues. CDR3 nucleotide sequence: TGTGCCATCACTCAGGACAGATTAGCCTATGGCTACACCTTC. It yields the protein CAITQDRLAYGYTF.

CDR3 sequence: CASSGRQGSNSPLHF. CDR3 in DNA: TGTGCCAGCAGCGGACGACAGGGAAGTAATTCACCCCTCCACTTT. The chain carries TRBV9 and TRBJ1-6, with TRBD1 matching over 7 bases. The germline gives CDR1 SGDLS, CDR2 YYNGEE. The trim removed 3 bases at V and 6 bases at J, leaving 6 bases unmatched. The CDR3 sequence is 15 residues long.

This sequence joins TRBV2 and TRBJ2-1; no reliable D call. The CDR3 sequence is 11 residues long. V lost 7 bases, J lost 8 bases, and 9 bases lay in between. Germline loops: CDR1 SNHLY, CDR2 FYNNEI. Here the CDR3 DNA reads TGTGCCAGCAATAACCAGGATGAGCAGTTCTTC. Amino acid sequence: CASNNQDEQFF. Filled out from reference TRBV2 and TRBJ2-1, the complete variable domain reads EPEVTQTPSHQVTQMGQEVILRCVPISNHLYFYWYRQILGQKVEFLVSFYNNEISEKSEIFDDQFSVERPDGSNFTLKIRSTKLEDSAMYFCASNNQDEQFFGPGTRLTVL.

V gene TRBV5-1 combines with J gene TRBJ2-3; 14 bases line up with TRBD2. Germline CDR1 reads SGHRS; CDR2 reads YFSETQ. J gave up 5 bases and V 4 bases, and 6 bases lay outside the gene matches. The CDR3 is 16 residues long. The CDR3 loop is CASSPGLAGAGDTQYF. The CDR3 region has the DNA TGCGCCAGCAGCCCGGGACTAGCGGGAGCCGGAGATACGCAGTATTTT.

The chain carries TRBV6-1 and TRBJ1-1, with TRBD1 matching over 9 bases. V lost 2 bases, J lost 4 bases, and 5 bases stayed unmatched. Germline V gene sequence: CDR1 MNHNS, CDR2 SASEGT. This CDR3 region has 15 residues. DNA of the CDR3: TGTGCCAGCAGTGAATTACAGGGGGCTATCACTGAAGCTTTCTTT. Residues: CASSELQGAITEAFF.